A single sample is the source of the 22 T cell receptor beta chains below, sequenced in a study of shared clonotypes between healthy human individuals. Sequencing used immunoSEQ multiplex PCR; TCRdb keeps in-frame clones, though not all of them. The table includes some 2,100,000 clones, approximately 96% detected once. The specimen was naive CD4+ T cells sorted from blood. Subset indicated: CD45RA+ positively selected. These receptor sequences come from a man aged 18 to 29 in good health.

This clone was detected only once. The rearrangement links TRBV18 to TRBJ2-1; TRBD1 might be the D (6 bases). The CDR3 covers 14 residues. CDR1 KGHSH and CDR2 LQKENI come from the germline V gene. The V and J ends lost 1 base and 7 bases respectively, with 11 bases between them. CDR3 in DNA: TGTGCCAGCTCACCACGACAGGCCGGGAATGAGCAGTTCTTC. Translation gives CASSPRQAGNEQFF.

This clone was picked up a small number of times. The chain uses TRBV7-9 and TRBJ2-7; D not certain. The CDR3 consists of 13 residues. The germline V gene has CDR1 SEHNR and CDR2 FQNEAQ (reference sequence). Trimming cost V 0 bases and J 5 bases, with 8 bases left between them. CDR3 in DNA: TGTGCCAGCAGCTTAGCTAAGGTAGACGAGCAGTACTTC. This sequence encodes CASSLAKVDEQYF. The full variable domain, with the rest looked up from reference TRBV7-9 and TRBJ2-7, is DTGVSQNPRHKITKRGQNVTFRCDPISEHNRLYWYRQTLGQGPEFLTYFQNEAQLEKSRLLSDRFSAERPKGSFSTLEIQRTEQGDSAMYLCASSLAKVDEQYFGPGTRLTVT.

This clone was recorded once. This chain connects TRBV11-3 to TRBJ2-3; possible D gene TRBD1, 6 bases. V lost 6 bases and J 2 bases, leaving 12 bases between the germline ends. The CDR3 sequence is 14 residues long. The V gene's germline CDR1 is SGHNT and CDR2 YENEEA. In nucleotides, the CDR3 is TGTGCCAGCAGTCCGGACAGAGTCACAGATACGCAGTATTTT. Translating gives CASSPDRVTDTQYF. Supplemented by reference TRBV11-3 and TRBJ2-3, the full variable domain reads EAGVVQSPRYKIIEKKQPVAFWCNPISGHNTLYWYLQNLGQGPELLIRYENEEAVDDSQLPKDRFSAERLKGVDSTLKIQPAELGDSAVYLCASSPDRVTDTQYFGPGTRLTVL.

The gene calls are TRBV27 and TRBJ1-2, with TRBD1 matching 8 bases. This CDR3 has 15 residues. Trimming took 2 bases from V and 4 from J; bases not matched to a gene: 6. CDR1 and CDR2 (germline): MNHEY, SMNVEV (reference sequence). This CDR3 reads CASSLQTGDRYGYTF. CDR3 coding DNA: TGTGCCAGCAGTTTACAGACAGGGGATCGCTATGGCTACACCTTC.

The V gene is TRBV6-1, the J gene TRBJ1-1; the D gene is possibly TRBD1 (6 bases). V was clipped by 8 bases and J by 0 bases, with 16 bases between them. The CDR3 consists of 15 residues. From germline, CDR1 is MNHNS and CDR2 SASEGT. The CDR3 DNA reads as TGTGCCAGCCTGTGGGAGGCAGGGGTGAACACTGAAGCTTTCTTT. Protein: CASLWEAGVNTEAFF.

The chain employs TRBV18 and TRBJ1-2; D is undetermined. The CDR3 covers 16 residues. Germline CDR1 KGHSH, CDR2 LQKENI. V lost 3 bases and J lost 0, with 14 bases in between. The CDR3: CASSPIPAFANYGYTF. The CDR3 DNA follows: TGTGCCAGCTCACCCATACCGGCGTTCGCTAACTATGGCTACACCTTC. The variable domain in full, with the rest retrieved from reference TRBV18 and TRBJ1-2, is NAGVMQNPRHLVRRRGQEARLRCSPMKGHSHVYWYRQLPEEGLKFMVYLQKENIIDESGMPKERFSAEFPKEGPSILRIQQVVRGDSAAYFCASSPIPAFANYGYTFGSGTRLTVV.

This clone was seen a single time. The chain carries TRBV28 and TRBJ2-7; the D call may be TRBD1 or TRBD2 (5 bases each). CDR1 and CDR2 (germline): MDHEN, SYDVKM. The CDR3 is 14 residues long. V lost 6 bases and J lost 3, with 15 bases in between. The CDR3 is CASRVGTFDYEQYF. The CDR3 nucleotides read TGTGCCAGCAGGGTCGGGACGTTCGACTACGAGCAGTACTTC. The whole variable domain, remainder taken from reference TRBV28 and TRBJ2-7, is DVKVTQSSRYLVKRTGEKVFLECVQDMDHENMFWYRQDPGLGLRLIYFSYDVKMKEKGDIPEGYSVSREKKERFSLILESASTNQTSMYLCASRVGTFDYEQYFGPGTRLTVT.

This chain connects TRBV6-1 to TRBJ1-3, with no clear D. Germline CDR1 reads MNHNS; CDR2 reads SASEGT. This CDR3 has 14 amino acids. Between the trimmed V and J ends, which lost 1 base and 2 bases, there was a span of 6 bases. The CDR3: CASSEVATGNTIYF. DNA of the CDR3: TGTGCCAGCAGTGAAGTAGCGACTGGAAACACCATATATTTT.

The V gene is TRBV5-1, the J gene TRBJ1-1; 7 bases agree with TRBD1. V was clipped by 4 bases and J by 1 base; unmatched bases: 10. Germline V gene data show CDR1 as SGHRS and CDR2 as YFSETQ. This CDR3 is 16 amino acids long. The CDR3 loop is CASSLGQRMGNTEAFF. The DNA of the CDR3 is TGCGCCAGCAGCCTGGGACAGAGAATGGGGAACACTGAAGCTTTCTTT.

This clone has a single count. The genes are TRBV21-1 and TRBJ2-6; the listed D gene, TRBD1, was not tested against the DNA. TRBV21-1 is annotated as a pseudogene. CDR3 size: 19 residues. The CDR3 spells CASSLFRVRASSGANVLTF. CDR3 DNA sequence: TGTGCCAGCAGTCTCTTCCGAGTCAGGGCGAGCTCTGGGGCCAACGTCCTGACTTTC.

V is TRBV28 and J is TRBJ2-7; 7 positions agree with TRBD1. The V gene's germline CDR1 is MDHEN and CDR2 SYDVKM. The CDR3 consists of 14 residues. Trimming removed 8 bases from V and 1 base from J; junction bases left unmatched: 8. This chain's CDR3 is CASREEGASYEQYF. Written as DNA, the CDR3 is TGTGCCAGCCGCGAAGAGGGGGCTTCCTACGAGCAGTACTTC. The full variable domain, in which reference TRBV28 and TRBJ2-7 provide the parts outside the CDR3, is DVKVTQSSRYLVKRTGEKVFLECVQDMDHENMFWYRQDPGLGLRLIYFSYDVKMKEKGDIPEGYSVSREKKERFSLILESASTNQTSMYLCASREEGASYEQYFGPGTRLTVT.

The rearrangement joins TRBV5-6 to TRBJ2-1, with a tentative D call TRBD1 (6 bases). The CDR3 consists of 15 residues. Germline V gene sequence: CDR1 SGHDT, CDR2 YYEEEE. With 5 bases removed from V and 6 bases from J, the gap between germline ends came to 18 bases. The CDR3 region has the DNA TGTGCCAGCAGTTTACTGGACAGACCTTTCAATGAGCAGTTCTTC. Protein: CASSLLDRPFNEQFF.

As regards this clone: The sample holds other DNA sequences that translate to the same CDR3. The chain has TRBV6-6 and TRBJ1-5; no definite D call. The CDR3 loop spans 15 amino acids. V was cut by 0 bases and J by 3 bases, with 9 bases left in between. Per germline, CDR1 MNHNY and CDR2 SVGAGI (reference sequence). In DNA form, the CDR3 reads TGTGCCAGCAGTTACTCGACGTCAGACAATCAGCCCCAGCATTTT. This translates into CASSYSTSDNQPQHF.

This clone was counted a single time. V is TRBV5-1 and J is TRBJ2-5; D not resolved. Germline V gives CDR1 SGHRS, CDR2 YFSETQ. This CDR3 has 12 residues. Trimming took 8 bases from V and 2 from J, leaving 10 bases between them. As DNA, the CDR3 is TGCGCCAGTAGAGTTGATCAAGAGACCCAGTACTTC. It yields the protein CASRVDQETQYF.

For this clone: The sample contains more than one DNA sequence encoding this CDR3. The rearrangement joins TRBV7-2 to TRBJ1-5, with 7 bases aligning to TRBD1. CDR3 length equals 15 residues. CDR1 and CDR2 (germline): SGHTA, FQGNSA. With V trimmed by 2 bases and J by 1 base, 2 bases remained unmatched. This CDR3 reads CASSLTGQSNQPQHF. As DNA, the CDR3 is TGTGCCAGCAGCTTAACGGGACAGAGCAATCAGCCCCAGCATTTT.

The genes are TRBV6-5 and TRBJ1-1; TRBD1 matches at 7 bases. The CDR3 is 14 amino acids. Trimming at V came to 8 bases and at J to 3 bases, leaving 9 bases not matched to a gene. Germline V gene data show CDR1 as MNHEY and CDR2 as SVGAGI. CDR3 DNA sequence: TGTGCCAGCGCACAACGACAGGGCTACACTGAAGCTTTCTTT. This gives the protein CASAQRQGYTEAFF.

In DNA form, the CDR3 reads TGTGCCAGCAGAAAAGGTGTCCTTGAAGCTTTCTTT. Translated, it gives CASRKGVLEAFF. The V gene is TRBV6-1, the J gene TRBJ1-1; D unresolved. The CDR3 runs to 12 residues. V was pared by 6 bases and J by 7 bases, with 12 bases between. Germline V gives CDR1 MNHNS, CDR2 SASEGT.

V gene TRBV2 combines with J gene TRBJ1-6; D possibly corresponds to TRBD1 (5 bases). This CDR3 has 14 residues. V was shortened by 6 bases and J by 4 bases, with 10 bases between the two germline ends. The germline CDR1 and CDR2 sequences are SNHLY and FYNNEI. CDR3 sequence: CASRADSYNSPLHF. The CDR3 DNA reads TGTGCCAGCAGAGCCGACAGTTATAATTCACCCCTCCACTTT.

The chain has TRBV30 and TRBJ2-5; TRBD2 might be the D (7 bases). From germline, CDR1 is GTSNPN and CDR2 SVGIG (reference sequence). The CDR3 spans 15 residues. The V end lost 0 bases, the J end lost 3 bases, and 14 bases lay between the germline ends. The CDR3 is CAWSVGGAQKETQYF. The DNA for the CDR3 is TGTGCCTGGAGTGTGGGGGGGGCGCAGAAAGAGACCCAGTACTTC. The whole variable domain, filled in from reference TRBV30 and TRBJ2-5, reads SQTIHQWPATLVQPVGSPLSLECTVEGTSNPNLYWYRQAAGRGLQLLFYSVGIGQISSEVPQNLSASRPQDRQFILSSKKLLLSDSGFYLCAWSVGGAQKETQYFGPGTRLLVL.

The DNA of the CDR3 is TGTGCCAGCAGTGAATGGGGGGCGAACACTGAAGCTTTCTTT. Encoded protein: CASSEWGANTEAFF. V gene TRBV2 combines with J gene TRBJ1-1, with a weak D call TRBD1 (6 bases). Trimming cost V 2 bases and J 1 base, with 8 bases left between them. The germline CDR1 and CDR2 sequences are SNHLY and FYNNEI. The CDR3 spans 14 residues.

The CDR3 loop is CASSEFPTGVNSPLHF. CDR3 DNA sequence: TGTGCCAGCAGTGAATTCCCGACAGGGGTGAATTCACCCCTCCACTTT. This chain links TRBV6-1 with TRBJ1-6; TRBD1 aligns across 8 bases. The CDR3 is made up of 16 amino acids. The V gene end was trimmed by 2 bases and the J gene end by 7 bases; junction bases not matched to a gene: 7. In germline, CDR1 is MNHNS, CDR2 SASEGT.

The chain joins TRBV2 to TRBJ1-2; no clear D gene. Germline loops: CDR1 SNHLY, CDR2 FYNNEI. The CDR3 length is 15 residues. Deletions cut 5 bases from V and 0 bases from J, with 13 bases between. The CDR3 DNA reads TGTGCCAGCAGTCTAGGCAGCAGACCTAACTATGGCTACACCTTC. It yields the protein CASSLGSRPNYGYTF.